The present entry profiles one TCR beta chain with its context. Its specific antigen is unknown. No per-base quality is available; no much larger clone lies one base away. The data originate from a study of graft-versus-host responses after intestinal transplantation (dated by TCRdb to about 2021). Background for the entire study: The transplants that recipients got were multivisceral, liver-intestinal, or isolated intestinal. Bulk TCR-beta CDR3 sequencing was used to track graft-versus-host and host-versus-graft alloreactive T cell clones in the graft, circulation and bone marrow after intestinal transplantation. Every recipient was given anti-thymocyte globulin induction, then maintenance tacrolimus and steroids for approximately 3 years. A cohort of about two dozen intestinal transplant recipients, including one retransplant, was enrolled, and a few patients lacking pretransplant specimens were excluded. To identify alloreactive clones, pre-transplant mixed lymphocyte reaction products were sequenced and compared with unstimulated pre-transplant donor and recipient T cells. Samples from a few later patients were sequenced in-house on an Illumina MiSeq with MiXCR processing rather than by the commercial service. A peak of at least 4% donor T cells among recipient peripheral blood mononuclear cells was the definition used for donor T cell macrochimerism.

The library was made by the immunoSEQ multiplex PCR assay. For most patients, genomic DNA was isolated with the Qiagen DNeasy Blood and Tissue Kit and shipped frozen to Adaptive Biotechnologies for TCR sequencing. Adaptive Biotechnologies carried out high-throughput TCR-beta CDR3 sequencing of genomic DNA for most patients. The published analysis was carried out like this. Adaptive's ImmunoSEQ software was the source of the TCR sequencing data for 15 to 20 patients, while three other patients were processed with MiXCR and VDJtools. To correct CD4 versus CD8 sorting errors, sequences present in both subsets at a frequency ratio below 5:1 were removed. Because the origin of CDR3 nucleotide sequences shared between donor and recipient could not be assigned, those sequences were removed. At least 2-fold expansion over unstimulated cells and a minimum CFSE-low frequency of 0.002% (template counts) or 0.001% (read counts) were required for clones to be classified as alloreactive. Clones were considered mappable if detected in sequenced pre-transplant spleen, lymph node, or MLR CFSE-low populations of the donor or recipient. The cumulative frequency of alloreactive clones was calculated as a percentage of all sequences, weighted by copy number. The immuneACCESS repertoire file appears here via TCRdb, limited to in-frame rearrangements. These files lack a portion of the clones; in checked studies, under half of the deficit traces to unresolved V genes, and the cause of the others is not known. V and J calls and clone size are as listed in that table; D and trimming were resolved from the DNA. The sample table contains about 97,000 clones; only one count was recorded for roughly 91% of them. The ten biggest clones cover roughly 0.17% of the sample.

Overall study outcomes, separate from this receptor: GvH clones turned up in recipient bone marrow, with some appearing earlier in ileal mucosa or blood, a pattern consistent with an intestinal mucosal origin. Conclusions were limited by the relatively low number and heterogeneity of intestinal transplant patients. In patients with donor T cell macrochimerism, the allografts had high GvH to HvG T cell clonal ratios. Early after transplant, peak levels of circulating GvH clones were found to be associated with declines in HvG clones.

The time point label, read with the paper, signifies: cells obtained before transplantation from donor or recipient. CD3+CD4+ and CD3+CD8+ populations were FACS-sorted from unstimulated pre-transplant donor and recipient cells taken from spleen or lymph nodes. Between the V and J ends, shortened by 0 bases and 2 bases respectively, the junction contains 10 bases. Its CDR3 holds 15 amino acids, cysteine through phenylalanine. Kept here is only the CDR3 DNA, which spans 45 bases and is read in frame from base 1. Reading the germline V gene gives CDR1 SGDLS and CDR2 YYNGEE. Here the chain combines TRBV9 and TRBJ2-3, with the identity of the D gene unclear. This specimen was unstimulated CD4+ T cells sorted from spleen or lymph node cells, taken before transplant. The receptor's source is a human donor who was the organ donor for an intestinal transplant. CDR3 region: CASSVGVSPTDTQYF. The nucleotide sequence is given as TGTGCCAGCAGCGTAGGAGTTAGTCCCACAGATACGCAGTATTTT.